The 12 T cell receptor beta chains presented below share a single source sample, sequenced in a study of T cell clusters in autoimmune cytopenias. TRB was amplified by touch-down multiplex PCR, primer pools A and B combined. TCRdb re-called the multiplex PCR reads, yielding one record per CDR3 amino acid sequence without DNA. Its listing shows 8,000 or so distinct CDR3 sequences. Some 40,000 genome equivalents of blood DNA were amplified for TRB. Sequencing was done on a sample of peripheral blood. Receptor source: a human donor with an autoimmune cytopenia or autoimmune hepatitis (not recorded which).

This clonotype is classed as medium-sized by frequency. The CDR3 region is CSAERESTDTQYF. The genes are TRBV29-1 and TRBJ2-3; TCRdb calls TRBD2, which cannot be checked without DNA. The germline V gene encodes CDR1 SQVTM and CDR2 ANQGSEA. This CDR3 spans 13 amino acids.

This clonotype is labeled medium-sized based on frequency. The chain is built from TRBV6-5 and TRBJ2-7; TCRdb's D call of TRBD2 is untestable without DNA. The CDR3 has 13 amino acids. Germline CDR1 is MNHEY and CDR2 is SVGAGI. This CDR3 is CATTSGRAYEQYF.

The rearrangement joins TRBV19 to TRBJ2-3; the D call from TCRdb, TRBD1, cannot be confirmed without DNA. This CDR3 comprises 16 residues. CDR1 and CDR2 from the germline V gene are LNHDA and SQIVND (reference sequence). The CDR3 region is CASSTTGTGVADTQYF.

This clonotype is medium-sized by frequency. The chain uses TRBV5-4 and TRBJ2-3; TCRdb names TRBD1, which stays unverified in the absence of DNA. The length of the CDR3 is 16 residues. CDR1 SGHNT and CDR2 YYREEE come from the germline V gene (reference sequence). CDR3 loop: CASSSLDRVETDTQYF.

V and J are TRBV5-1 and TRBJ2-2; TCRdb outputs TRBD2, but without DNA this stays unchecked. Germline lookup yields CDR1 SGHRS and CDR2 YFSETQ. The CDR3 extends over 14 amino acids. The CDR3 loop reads CASRPGGDTGELFF.

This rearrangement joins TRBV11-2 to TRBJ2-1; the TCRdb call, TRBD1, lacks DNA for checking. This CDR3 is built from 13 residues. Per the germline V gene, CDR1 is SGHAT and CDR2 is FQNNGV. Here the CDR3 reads CASSERTGLIGFF.

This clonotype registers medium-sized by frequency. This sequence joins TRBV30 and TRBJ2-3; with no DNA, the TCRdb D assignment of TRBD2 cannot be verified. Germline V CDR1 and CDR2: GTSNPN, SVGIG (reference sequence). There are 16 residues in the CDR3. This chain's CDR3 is CAWSLTSGSWPDTQYF.

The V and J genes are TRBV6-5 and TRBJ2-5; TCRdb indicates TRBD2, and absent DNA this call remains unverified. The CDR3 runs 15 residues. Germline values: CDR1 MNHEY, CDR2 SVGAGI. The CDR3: CASSRGSSSQETQYF.

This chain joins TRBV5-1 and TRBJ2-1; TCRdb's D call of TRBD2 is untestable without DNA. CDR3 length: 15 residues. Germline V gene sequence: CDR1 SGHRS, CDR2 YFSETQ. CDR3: CASSLAIAGGGEQFF.

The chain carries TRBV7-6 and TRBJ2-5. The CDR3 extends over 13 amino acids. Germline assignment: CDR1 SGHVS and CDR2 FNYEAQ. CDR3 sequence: CASSYSAAETQYF.

The CDR3 spells CASSILPGATVGYTF. The V and J genes are TRBV19 and TRBJ1-2; as DNA is missing, the TRBD1 call by TCRdb cannot be tested. Germline V gene data show CDR1 as LNHDA and CDR2 as SQIVND (reference sequence). The CDR3 has 15 residues.

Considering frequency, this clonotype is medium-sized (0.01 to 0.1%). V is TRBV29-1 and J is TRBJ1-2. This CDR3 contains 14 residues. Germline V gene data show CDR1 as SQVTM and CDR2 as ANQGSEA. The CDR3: CSVASLQSNYGYTF. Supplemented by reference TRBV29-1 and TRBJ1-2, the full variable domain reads SAVISQKPSRDICQRGTSLTIQCQVDSQVTMMFWYRQQPGQSLTLIATANQGSEATYESGFVIDKFPISRPNLTFSTLTVSNMSPEDSSIYLCSVASLQSNYGYTFGSGTRLTVV.